The text below deals with one T cell receptor (beta chain). Assay: immunoSEQ multiplex PCR; the TCRdb copy retains only in-frame clones and omits some. The sample has 150,000 to 160,000 clones, over 90% seen once. This CDR3 spans 15 amino acids. Germline CDR1 is MDHEN and CDR2 is SYDVKM. V shed 6 bases and J shed 3 bases, with 17 bases lying between them. This sample stems from a study of control samples from healthy donors and cancer patients. The sequence was obtained from a middle-aged man in good health. Sequences were obtained from blood. The V call is TRBV28, the J call TRBJ1-2; a possible D gene is TRBD1 (5 bases). The CDR3 DNA follows: TGTGCCAGCAGCCCCGACGGGCAAGGGGACTATGGCTACACCTTC. Its translation is CASSPDGQGDYGYTF.